This entry lists 20 T cell receptor beta chains sequenced from one sample in a study of shared clonotypes between healthy human individuals. Repertoires were generated with immunoSEQ multiplex PCR, while TCRdb's copy carries only in-frame clones and drops some. The profile covers about 380,000 clones, with 95% to 97% appearing a single time and around 0.29% taken by the ten largest. Sequenced: memory CD8+ T cells sorted from blood. The sample's subset: CD45RO+ cells pooled with CCR7-negative TemRA cells. Every receptor here comes from a man between 25 and 39 years old in good health.

CDR3 loop: CASSSQAFSGNTIYF. CDR3 DNA: TGTGCCAGCAGTTCACAGGCGTTCTCTGGAAACACCATATATTTT. This chain links TRBV28 with TRBJ1-3; maybe TRBD1 (5 bases). The germline V gene encodes CDR1 MDHEN and CDR2 SYDVKM. The CDR3 has 15 amino acids. Trimming took 4 bases from V and 0 from J, leaving 10 bases between them.

V and J are TRBV5-3 and TRBJ2-3, with no clear D. TRBV5-3 is labeled an ORF, and its function is uncertain. This CDR3 is 10 amino acids long. V lost 6 bases, J lost 6 bases, and 5 bases lay in between. The CDR3 here is CARNGDTQYF. CDR3 in DNA: TGTGCCAGAAACGGGGATACGCAGTATTTT.

The chain links TRBV5-5 to TRBJ2-5; 8 bases line up with TRBD1. Germline loops: CDR1 SGHKS, CDR2 YYEKEE (reference sequence). The ends lost 5 bases at V and 5 bases at J; junction bases unmatched: 11. The CDR3 length is 15 residues. The CDR3 protein is CASSLQTGAWETQYF. In DNA form, the CDR3 reads TGTGCCAGCAGTTTACAGACAGGGGCCTGGGAGACCCAGTACTTC.

The chain is built from TRBV7-9 and TRBJ1-2; D call uncertain. The CDR3 is made up of 14 amino acids. Trimming took 5 bases from V and 5 from J, leaving 15 bases between them. Germline V gene lookup returns CDR1 SEHNR and CDR2 FQNEAQ (reference sequence). Here the CDR3 DNA reads TGTGCCAGCAGCCCGTCACGTCAGCTTTATGGCTACACCTTC. Encoded protein: CASSPSRQLYGYTF.

The count of this clone is one. The rearrangement joins TRBV28 to TRBJ1-4; 9 bases align to TRBD1. V gave up 5 bases and J gave up 5 bases; unmatched junction bases: 9. The CDR3 is 16 residues long. Germline lookup yields CDR1 MDHEN and CDR2 SYDVKM. The chain's CDR3 is CASSPLAGTGNEKLFF. Written as DNA, the CDR3 is TGTGCCAGCAGTCCACTCGCCGGGACAGGGAATGAAAAACTGTTTTTT.

About this clone itself: It is unclear where the CDR3 begins or ends on the DNA, so no DNA is shown, and the CDR3 is as TCRdb lists it. V and J are TRBV21-1 and TRBJ2-7. TRBV21-1 is assigned pseudogene status. Including both end residues, the CDR3 is 17 amino acids long. The chain's CDR3 is CASSKGVGQGASYEQYF.

The chain joins TRBV5-6 to TRBJ2-7; D gene unclear. Germline loops: CDR1 SGHDT, CDR2 YYEEEE. V lost 0 bases, J lost 0 bases, and 4 bases lay in between. CDR3 length: 13 residues. As DNA, the CDR3 is TGTGCCAGCAGCTTGGACAACTCCTACGAGCAGTACTTC. It specifies CASSLDNSYEQYF.

This chain uses TRBV29-1 with TRBJ2-3; D possibly corresponds to TRBD2 (6 bases). Germline V CDR1 and CDR2: SQVTM, ANQGSEA. The CDR3 covers 14 residues. V was shortened by 1 base and J by 4 bases, with 12 bases between the two germline ends. CDR3 loop: CSVEVRLGADTQYF. The CDR3 nucleotides are TGCAGCGTTGAAGTGAGACTAGGAGCAGATACGCAGTATTTT.

CDR3 amino acids: CASSLPSGYYEQYF. CDR3 in DNA: TGTGCCAGCAGTTTGCCTAGCGGGTACTACGAGCAGTACTTC. The gene calls are TRBV28 and TRBJ2-7; TRBD2 aligns across 8 bases. The germline V gene encodes CDR1 MDHEN and CDR2 SYDVKM. CDR3 length: 14 residues. The trim removed 3 bases at V and 3 bases at J, leaving 4 bases unmatched.

The genes are TRBV10-3 and TRBJ1-2; maybe TRBD1 (6 bases). The CDR3 loop spans 15 amino acids. The germline CDR1 and CDR2 sequences are ENHRY and SYGVKD. The ends were cut back, 3 bases at V and 7 bases at J, with 18 bases in the middle. CDR3 residues: CAISEPGQGKGGYTF. DNA for the CDR3: TGTGCCATCAGTGAACCCGGCCAGGGGAAAGGTGGCTACACCTTC.

This clone was seen just once. Distinct nucleotide sequences in the sample also encode this CDR3. The gene calls are TRBV5-1 and TRBJ2-7; D unresolved. V lost 0 bases and J 2 bases, leaving 6 bases between the germline ends. CDR1 SGHRS and CDR2 YFSETQ come from the germline V gene. CDR3 length equals 13 residues. DNA of the CDR3: TGCGCCAGCAGCTTGGGCAGAACCTACGAGCAGTACTTC. Its translation is CASSLGRTYEQYF.

The chain couples TRBV20-1 to TRBJ2-7; D not certain. The germline CDR1 and CDR2 sequences are DFQATT and SNEGSKA (reference sequence). The CDR3 is 11 residues long. The germline V and J ends were trimmed by 3 bases and 4 bases, with 7 bases remaining between them. CDR3 sequence (DNA): TGCAGTGCTAGTGGGTTTTACGAGCAGTACTTC. It specifies CSASGFYEQYF.

The chain is built from TRBV5-4 and TRBJ1-2; D uncertain. Per germline, CDR1 SGHNT and CDR2 YYREEE (reference sequence). The CDR3 is made up of 14 amino acids. With 6 bases removed from V and 0 bases from J, the gap between germline ends came to 12 bases. The CDR3 DNA reads TGTGCCAGCAAAATGATAGAAGCTAACTATGGCTACACCTTC. It translates to CASKMIEANYGYTF.

V usage is TRBV10-3 and J usage is TRBJ2-1; possibly TRBD1 or TRBD2 for D (6 bases each). The length of the CDR3 is 14 residues. CDR1 and CDR2 (germline): ENHRY, SYGVKD. Trimming stripped 0 bases from V and 6 bases from J, with 9 bases between. The DNA of the CDR3 is TGTGCCATCAGTGAGTCTGGGGGGCGCAATGAGCAGTTCTTC. It is translated as CAISESGGRNEQFF.

The chain combines TRBV6-5 with TRBJ1-5; 8 bases map to TRBD1. The V gene end was trimmed by 4 bases and the J gene end by 2 bases; junction bases not matched to a gene: 7. The CDR3 is 16 residues long. Germline V gene lookup returns CDR1 MNHEY and CDR2 SVGAGI. The CDR3 nucleotides read TGTGCCAGCAGTTCCCAGGGGGCCCCCCGCAATCAGCCCCAGCATTTT. Residues: CASSSQGAPRNQPQHF.

The chain uses TRBV5-1 and TRBJ2-2; 9 bases fit TRBD2. Germline loops: CDR1 SGHRS, CDR2 YFSETQ. This CDR3 spans 15 amino acids. V lost 4 bases to trimming and J lost 2 bases; unmatched junction nucleotides: 3. Here the CDR3 reads CASSRTSENTGELFF. In DNA, the CDR3 is TGCGCCAGCAGCAGGACTAGCGAAAACACCGGGGAGCTGTTTTTT.

V and J are TRBV2 and TRBJ2-1; 10 bases are shared with TRBD2. Germline V lookup: CDR1 SNHLY, CDR2 FYNNEI. Losses at the gene ends were 0 bases for V and 8 bases for J; bases not matched to a gene: 7. CDR3 length: 16 residues. CDR3 loop: CASSEASSGRADEQFF. As DNA, the CDR3 is TGTGCCAGCAGTGAAGCGTCAAGCGGGAGGGCCGATGAGCAGTTCTTC.

The chain joins TRBV18 to TRBJ2-3, with D perhaps matching TRBD1 (5 bases). CDR1 is KGHSH and CDR2 is LQKENI in the germline V gene. V gave up 3 bases and J gave up 2 bases, with 12 bases separating them. There are 15 residues in the CDR3. The CDR3 nucleotides read TGTGCCAGCTCACCTACAGGTACCGACACAGATACGCAGTATTTT. Translated: CASSPTGTDTDTQYF.

This sequence joins TRBV7-2 and TRBJ2-1; D not resolved. Trimming stripped 1 base from V and 9 bases from J, with 7 bases between. The germline CDR1 and CDR2 sequences are SGHTA and FQGNSA. The CDR3 totals 12 residues. CDR3 loop: CASSLDYGEQFF. DNA for the CDR3: TGTGCCAGCAGCTTAGACTACGGTGAGCAGTTCTTC.

The rearrangement links TRBV28 to TRBJ1-2; no reliable D call. V lost 6 bases and J 0 bases, leaving 8 bases between the germline ends. CDR1 and CDR2 (germline): MDHEN, SYDVKM. The CDR3 runs to 13 residues. In DNA form, the CDR3 reads TGTGCCAGCAGATCTACAGCTAACTATGGCTACACCTTC. Translated, it gives CASRSTANYGYTF.